This TCR beta chain was identified during a study of T cell repertoires in cytomegalovirus infection. Study as a whole: Used in the study were CMV epitopes, some recently identified and HLA-C-restricted, others well-studied and HLA-B-restricted. A matching HLA type, together with CMV infection, was signaled by public TCR beta signatures.

V shed 1 base and J shed 2 bases, with 7 bases lying between them. Germline CDR1 reads DFQATT; CDR2 reads SNEGSKA (reference sequence). This CDR3 has 13 residues. Regarding the study as a whole: Clonotypes of TCR beta that were HLA-C-restricted and CMV-specific dominated the ex vivo response. Adding up the frequency of public TCR beta families identified people who carried CMV plus the relevant HLA.

About this clonotype: The target antigen is unknown.

A single record per CDR3 protein comes from TCRdb applying MiXCR to the reads. The sample carries some 350,000 distinct CDR3 sequences, about 35% recorded once. This receptor was taken from a human donor in good health (CMV status not recorded). Some clones in this sample may be carry-over from other donors' samples. This specimen consisted of cultured PBMCs, obtained from culture after CMV antigen stimulation. The chain links TRBV20-1 to TRBJ2-3; D is ambiguous. The CDR3 region has the DNA TGCAGTGCTAGAGTGGCGATCACAGATACGCAGTATTTT. Encoded protein: CSARVAITDTQYF.